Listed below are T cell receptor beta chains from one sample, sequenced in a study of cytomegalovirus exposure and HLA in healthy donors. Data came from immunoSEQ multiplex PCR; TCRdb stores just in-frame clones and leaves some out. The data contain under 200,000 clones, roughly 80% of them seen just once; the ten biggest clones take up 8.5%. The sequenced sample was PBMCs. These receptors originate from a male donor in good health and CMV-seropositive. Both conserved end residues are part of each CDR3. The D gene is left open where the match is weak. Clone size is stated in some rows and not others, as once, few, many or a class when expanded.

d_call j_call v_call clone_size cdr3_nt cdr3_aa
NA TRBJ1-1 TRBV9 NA TGTGCCAGCAGCGTAGCTACGTGGACTGAAGCTTTCTTT CASSVATWTEAFF
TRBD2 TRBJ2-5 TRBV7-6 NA TGTGCCAGCAGCTTCGGAGGGAGGGTTGGGGAGACCCAGTACTTC CASSFGGRVGETQYF
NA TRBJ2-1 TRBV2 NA TGTGCCAGCAGTGAAACAGGGACTATAGGAGGTGAGCAGTTCTTC CASSETGTIGGEQFF
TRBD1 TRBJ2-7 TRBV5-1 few TGCGCCAGCAGCTCGGGACAGGATCCCCACGAGCAGTACTTC CASSSGQDPHEQYF
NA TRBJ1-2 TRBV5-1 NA TGCGCCAGCAGCTTCGGGGGGGAGAGCGGCTATGGCTACACCTTC CASSFGGESGYGYTF
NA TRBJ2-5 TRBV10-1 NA TGCGCCAGCAGTGAAGGGGGTTCCCGTCCAACCCAGTACTTC CASSEGGSRPTQYF
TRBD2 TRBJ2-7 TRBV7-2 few TGTGCCAGCAGCTTTCTTAGCGGGAGTAGCGACGAGCAGTACTTC CASSFLSGSSDEQYF
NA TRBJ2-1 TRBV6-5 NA TGTGCCAGCAGCACCCTCCCTAGACGTGAGCAGTTCTTC CASSTLPRREQFF
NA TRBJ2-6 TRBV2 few TGTGCCAGCAGTTTGGGGGCGTCTGGGGCCAACGTCCTGACTTTC CASSLGASGANVLTF
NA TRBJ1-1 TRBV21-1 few TGTGCCAGCAGCGTCCGGGACAGGGGGAACACTGAAGCTTTCTTT CASSVRDRGNTEAFF
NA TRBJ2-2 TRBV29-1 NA TGCAGCGCGGGCCTTGCAGGGCCCACCGGGGAGCTGTTTTTT CSAGLAGPTGELFF
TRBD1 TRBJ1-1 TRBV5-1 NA TGCGCCAGCAGGCAAGACAGGGGGACATTAACTGAAGCTTTCTTT CASRQDRGTLTEAFF
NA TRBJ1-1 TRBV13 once TGTGCCAGCAGCTTAACTTTAGGGGAAGTAGGTGAAGCTTTCTTT CASSLTLGEVGEAFF
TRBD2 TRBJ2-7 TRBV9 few TGTGCCAGCAGCCCCAGGGGGACTAGCGGCACCAAGTACTTC CASSPRGTSGTKYF
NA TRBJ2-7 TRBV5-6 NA TGTGCCAGCAGCTCGTACAGGTTAGGTGGCGAGCAGTACTTC CASSSYRLGGEQYF
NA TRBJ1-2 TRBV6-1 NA TGTGCCAGCAGTAGCTCGGGGGGTAACTATGGCTACACCTTC CASSSSGGNYGYTF
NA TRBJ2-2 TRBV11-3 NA TGTGCCAGCAGCTTAGATATTCAGGGAAAAACCGGGGAGCTGTTTTTT CASSLDIQGKTGELFF
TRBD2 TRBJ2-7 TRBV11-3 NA TGTGCCAGCAGCCGGGGACTAGCGGCTATCTACGAGCAGTACTTC CASSRGLAAIYEQYF
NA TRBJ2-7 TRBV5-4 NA TGTGCCAGCAGCTTGGAGAGCAGCGTCTCCTACGAGCAGTACTTC CASSLESSVSYEQYF
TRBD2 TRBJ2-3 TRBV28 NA TGTGCCACCTGGCTAGCGGGCACAGATACGCAGTATTTT CATWLAGTDTQYF
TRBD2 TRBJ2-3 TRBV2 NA TGTGCCAGCAGCGGGGACTACACAGATACGCAGTATTTT CASSGDYTDTQYF
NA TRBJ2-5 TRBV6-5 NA TGTGCCAGCAGGACTAGTGAGACCCAGTACTTC CASRTSETQYF
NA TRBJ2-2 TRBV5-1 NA TGCGCCAGCACCCGGGGGACAGCGCTAAACACCGGGGAGCTGTTTTTT CASTRGTALNTGELFF
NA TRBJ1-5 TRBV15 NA TGTGCCACCAGCATCCGGGTGAATCAGCCCCAGCATTTT CATSIRVNQPQHF
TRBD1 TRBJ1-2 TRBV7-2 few TGTGCCAGCAGCTCAGGGGGACAGGGGGCGGCCAACTATGGCTACACCTTC CASSSGGQGAANYGYTF
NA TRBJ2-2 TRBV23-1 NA TGCGTCAGAATCGGGGATCCCGCCGGGGAGCTGTTTTTT CVRIGDPAGELFF
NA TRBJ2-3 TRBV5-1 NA TGCGCCAGCAGCTTGGGAAGCACCCCAGATACGCAGTATTTT CASSLGSTPDTQYF
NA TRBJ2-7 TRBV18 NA TGTGCCAGCTCACCAGGAAGGGAGTCCCCTTTCTCCTACGAGCAGTACTTC CASSPGRESPFSYEQYF
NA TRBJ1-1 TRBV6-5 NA TGTGCCAGCAGGCGTTTATTGAACACTGAAGCTTTCTTT CASRRLLNTEAFF
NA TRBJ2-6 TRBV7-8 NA TGTGCCAGCAGCCAAGAGGGCTCCTCTGGGGCCAACGTCCTGACTTTC CASSQEGSSGANVLTF
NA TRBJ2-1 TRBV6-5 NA TGTGCCAGCAGTTACGGGACTTCCCCTGAGCAGTTCTTC CASSYGTSPEQFF
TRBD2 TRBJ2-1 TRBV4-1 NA TGCGCCAGCAGCCAACGCGGAGACGCGGGAGGTGAGCAGTTCTTC CASSQRGDAGGEQFF